The TCR beta chain described here comes from a study of molecular identifiers for immune sequencing clone quantification listed by TCRdb under 2018. As for the study more broadly: For a replicate experiment, RNA from approximately 20,000 or 100,000 naive CD8 T cells was divided into five aliquots, and four of the five aliquots were sequenced. This methods study used CD8 T cells to benchmark TCR RNA copy counting and molecular-identifier clustering-based TCR repertoire sequencing (MIDCIRS). Beyond this particular receptor, the publication reports: Spiked-in Jurkat TCR RNA equal to a single cell's worth was reported to be detectable even within 1,100,000 naive CD8 T cells. Identical TCR molecules sharing a barcode could cause highly expanded clone sizes to be underestimated. The naive libraries included spiked-in Jurkat TCR RNA (roughly eleven copies' worth), and this Jurkat TCR RNA is not part of the donor repertoire. Roughly 2.8 recovered TCR RNA copies per cell were obtained by modeling, versus around 10 by digital PCR, implying a capture efficiency of about 30%. Clones above 20 RNA copies held over 99% of molecules in CMV-specific effector cells but under 1% in naive cells. When barcode sub-clustering was omitted, TCR diversity was inflated by chimeric consensus sequences, with chimeras reaching as high as 47%.

Libraries of naive CD8 T cells were built from around 20,000 to 990,000 sorted cells, with 10%, 30% or 50% of the purified RNA used. Naive CD8 T cells, defined as CD8+CD4-CCR7+CD45RA+, were FACS-sorted into RLT Plus buffer on a BD FACSAria II. Detection sensitivity was tested by spiking Jurkat RNA equal to about 10 TCR copies' worth into samples containing roughly 17,000-1,100,000 naive CD8 T cells. Enrichment of CD8 T cells was done with RosetteSep CD8+ T Cell Enrichment Cocktail plus Ficoll-Paque, and ACK red cell lysis came afterward. To prepare the library, PCR was applied. The reads were generated on an Illumina HiSeq 4000. Bulk TCR libraries were made following a previously described method, with the TCR primers given in Table S5. Purification of total RNA was performed with the Qiagen AllPrep DNA/RNA kit. Reads from multiple sequencing runs of the same library were pooled before analysis. The paper's data handling went like this. Reads were retained only if their TCR constant sequence matched exactly, and those retained reads were trimmed to 150 nt and grouped according to their 12-nt molecular barcodes. Within each barcode group, reads were sub-clustered at a 15% Levenshtein threshold, and quality-weighted consensus sequences were built per RNA molecule. Non-functional sequences were discarded, and so were lower-count sequences lying one edit away from another sequence. On the basis of fitting two negative binomial distributions, barcode sub-clusters with fewer than 20% of the maximum read count were discarded. In-frame beta chains were kept once TCRdb had trimmed the public reads at Q25 with fastp and called clones with MiXCR. Rows are unified per CDR3 protein, each entry keeping the most common DNA and genes. In this record, the V and J calls reflect TCRdb's handling and not the investigators' own analysis. The table for this sample lists some 650,000 distinct CDR3 sequences; 15% to 20% of them were counted only once. Of the sample, approximately 0.9% is held by the ten largest clones.

This clonotype was seen many times. Its antigen has not been determined. It has no much larger one-base neighbor in the sample; base qualities were not kept. Including the terminal cysteine and phenylalanine, the CDR3 comprises 15 residues. This entry keeps only the CDR3 DNA: 45 bases, framed from base 1. V and J lose 7 bases and 1 base, and a span of 15 bases separates them. The chain is assembled from TRBV12-3 or TRBV12-4 and TRBJ2-3; the D call is possibly TRBD1 or TRBD2, each sharing 5 bases. This receptor was identified in a human donor in good health. Some libraries in this study had Jurkat cell RNA spiked in. Input material: naive CD8+ T cells from blood, with Jurkat cell RNA spiked in. The meaning of the sample's cell subset or site label: FACS-sorted CD8+CD4-CCR7+CD45RA+ naive T cells. The DNA reads TGTGCCAGCACTTCCCGGGACCTACGCACAGATACGCAGTATTTT. It codes for CASTSRDLRTDTQYF.